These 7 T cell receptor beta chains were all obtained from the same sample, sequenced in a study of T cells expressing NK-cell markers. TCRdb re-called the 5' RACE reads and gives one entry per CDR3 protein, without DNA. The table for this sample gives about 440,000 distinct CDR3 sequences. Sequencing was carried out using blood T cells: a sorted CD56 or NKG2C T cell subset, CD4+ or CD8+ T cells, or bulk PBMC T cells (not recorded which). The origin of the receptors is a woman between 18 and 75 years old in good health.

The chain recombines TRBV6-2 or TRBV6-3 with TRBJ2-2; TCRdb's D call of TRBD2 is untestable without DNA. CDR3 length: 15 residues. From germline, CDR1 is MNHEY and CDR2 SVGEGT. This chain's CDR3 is CASSYQGTPTGELFF.

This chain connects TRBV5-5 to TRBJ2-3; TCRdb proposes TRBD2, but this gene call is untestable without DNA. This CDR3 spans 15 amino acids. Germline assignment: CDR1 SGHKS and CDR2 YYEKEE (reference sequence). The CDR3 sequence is CASSHSGAYTDTQYF.

CDR3 region: CASSPRTSYNEQFF. The gene calls are TRBV27 and TRBJ2-1; TCRdb designates TRBD2, a call that cannot be tested without DNA. Per germline, CDR1 MNHEY and CDR2 SMNVEV (reference sequence). The CDR3 has 14 residues.

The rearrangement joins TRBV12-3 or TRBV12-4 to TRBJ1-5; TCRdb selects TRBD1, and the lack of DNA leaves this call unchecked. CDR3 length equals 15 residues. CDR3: CASSLGPGRNQPQHF.

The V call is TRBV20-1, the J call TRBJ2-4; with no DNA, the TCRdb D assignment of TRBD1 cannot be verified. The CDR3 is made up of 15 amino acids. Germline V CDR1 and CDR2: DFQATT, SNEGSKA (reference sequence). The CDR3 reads CSAPGKAVGKNIQYF.

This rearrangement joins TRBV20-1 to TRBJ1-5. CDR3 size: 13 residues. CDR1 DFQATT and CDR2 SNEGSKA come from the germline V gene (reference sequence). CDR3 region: CSAVNQQNQPQHF.

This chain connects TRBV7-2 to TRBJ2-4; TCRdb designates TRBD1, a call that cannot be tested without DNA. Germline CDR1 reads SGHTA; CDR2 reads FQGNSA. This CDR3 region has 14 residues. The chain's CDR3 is CASSPTGKKNIQYF.